These T cell receptor beta chains were read from a single sample in a study of cytomegalovirus exposure and HLA in healthy donors. TCRdb keeps only in-frame clones here, not all; method: immunoSEQ multiplex PCR. The data contain around 91,000 clones, 78% of them seen just once; the ten biggest clones take up about 2.7%. The specimen sequenced was PBMCs. All receptors derive from a male donor in good health and CMV-seropositive. Both conserved end residues are part of each CDR3. A D gene is named only where the DNA matches it firmly. Rows may omit the clone size; those that give it use once, few, many or a size class.

TRBD2,.,TRBV6-1,TRBJ2-7,TGTGCCAGCAGTCGCGGGAGGGAATACGAGCAGTACTTC,CASSRGREYEQYF
TRBD2,once,TRBV15,TRBJ2-5,TGTGCCACCAGCAAAGGGGGACTAGCTCCGTCGGAGACCCAGTACTTC,CATSKGGLAPSETQYF
.,few,TRBV4-1,TRBJ2-5,TGCGCCAGCAGCCGATTGGACAGGGAGGGAGAGACCCAGTACTTC,CASSRLDREGETQYF
.,.,TRBV27,TRBJ2-5,TGTGCCAGCAGGCGTCCAAAGACCCAGTACTTC,CASRRPKTQYF
TRBD2,.,TRBV10-1,TRBJ2-5,TGCGCCAGCAGATTAGCGGGGCGGGAGACCCAGTACTTC,CASRLAGRETQYF
.,.,TRBV10-3,TRBJ2-3,TGTGCCATCAGTGACCGGAGGGGACTTTCTAGCACAGATACGCAGTATTTT,CAISDRRGLSSTDTQYF
.,few,TRBV15,TRBJ2-7,TGTGCCACCAGCAAAGCCCTCGGGGATGAGCAGTACTTC,CATSKALGDEQYF
.,.,TRBV11-2,TRBJ2-7,TGTGCCAGCAGCTTAGTGGGGGGACAGAGGACCTACGAGCAGTACTTC,CASSLVGGQRTYEQYF
TRBD2,.,TRBV2,TRBJ2-7,TGTGCCAGCAGTGATCCGGCGGGAGGGAAACCCTACGAGCAGTACTTC,CASSDPAGGKPYEQYF
.,.,TRBV6-1,TRBJ2-2,TGTGCCAGCAGTGCGTCTCCCGCGGCGGCCGGGGAGCTGTTTTTT,CASSASPAAAGELFF
TRBD1,.,TRBV10-3,TRBJ2-7,TGTGCCATCAGTGGGAGGACAGGGGTCCGCTACGAGCAGTACTTC,CAISGRTGVRYEQYF
.,.,TRBV6-6,TRBJ2-7,TGTGCCAGCAGTTACGGCGGGTACTACGAGCAGTACTTC,CASSYGGYYEQYF
.,.,TRBV30,TRBJ2-5,TGTGCCTGGAGTGGGAGGGGCAGAGAGACCCAGTACTTC,CAWSGRGRETQYF
.,.,TRBV15,TRBJ2-6,TGTGCCACCAGCAGAGATTTTGGGGGCGCTGGGGCCAACGTCCTGACTTTC,CATSRDFGGAGANVLTF
TRBD1,.,TRBV9,TRBJ2-7,TGTGCCAGCAGCGAGGGACAGAGTTACGAGCAGTACTTC,CASSEGQSYEQYF
.,.,TRBV6-1,TRBJ1-2,TGTGCCAGCAGTGAAGGCACTGCTAGCTATGGCTACACCTTC,CASSEGTASYGYTF
TRBD1,once,TRBV9,TRBJ2-6,TGTGCCAGCAGCGTAGGCATTATGGGACAGGGGTCTGGGGCCAACGTCCTGACTTTC,CASSVGIMGQGSGANVLTF
TRBD1,.,TRBV28,TRBJ1-1,TGTGCCAGCAGTCCTCGAACCAATAGACAGGGGGCGTATATGAACACTGAAGCTTTCTTT,CASSPRTNRQGAYMNTEAFF
.,.,TRBV7-9,TRBJ2-6,TGTGCCAGCAGCTCACTGATTTCGATCTCTGGGGCCAACGTCCTGACTTTC,CASSSLISISGANVLTF
.,medium-sized,TRBV28,TRBJ1-2,TGTGCCAGCAGTCCTCGGGGGAGGGTCTCCTATGGCTACACCTTC,CASSPRGRVSYGYTF
.,.,TRBV29-1,TRBJ2-1,TGCAGCGTTGATTTGGGGCAGGGGTTCGGAAAGTTCTTC,CSVDLGQGFGKFF
TRBD1,.,TRBV5-6,TRBJ2-7,TGTGCCAGCGGCGGAAGGGGGCGCGTCTACGAGCAGTACTTC,CASGGRGRVYEQYF
.,.,TRBV7-2,TRBJ2-1,TGTGCCAGCAGCTTTTCTCGCGATGAGCAGTTCTTC,CASSFSRDEQFF
.,.,TRBV7-2,TRBJ2-7,TGTGCCAGCAGCCCAGGGACACCCCCGTACGAGCAGTACTTC,CASSPGTPPYEQYF
.,once,TRBV4-1,TRBJ1-4,TGCGCCAGCAGCCAGGCTGACAGGAGAAATGAAAAACTGTTTTTT,CASSQADRRNEKLFF